This TCR beta chain derives from a study of blood T cell repertoires in COVID-19. The CDR3 runs to 12 residues. Trimming removed 4 bases from V and 4 bases from J, with 7 bases in between. Germline V gene sequence: CDR1 SNHLY, CDR2 FYNNEI. As originally analysed: Nucleated cell number was recorded as an estimate derived from reference gene primer amplification. Method: immunoSEQ multiplex PCR; TCRdb's copy keeps in-frame clones and lacks some. That table is the source of V, J and clone size, and D and trimming were worked out from the DNA. The sample lists more than 85,000 clones, approximately 91% occurring once. This clone was seen a single time.

This clonotype originated in a woman aged 55-70 years with acute or convalescent COVID-19. Sequencing used peripheral blood. J is TRBJ1-2 and V is TRBV2; D is uncertain. CDR3 protein: CASSGESYGYTF. CDR3 nucleotide sequence: TGTGCCAGCAGTGGGGAGTCCTATGGCTACACCTTC.